This TCR beta chain appears in the sequencing data of a study of CD8 T cells in Susac syndrome. The authors reverse transcribed roughly 0.45 to 1 ug RNA with random hexamers. Across 54 Vbeta and 13 Jbeta, TCR beta CDR3 was amplified with immunoSEQ multiplex PCR. TCRdb recomputed calls from the immunoSEQ multiplex PCR reads with MiXCR, one row per CDR3 protein. The data hold some 60,000 distinct CDR3 sequences, with more than 90% observed a single time. The sequenced target, TCR beta, came from blood CD8+ and CD4+ T cells. Controls were healthy donors (matched for age and sex). TEMRA cells were FACS-enriched, unlike CD8+ and CD4+ T cells, which were negatively isolated. V trimming: 3 bases; J trimming: 0 bases; junction bases outside the gene matches: 10. Germline V gene lookup returns CDR1 SGHVS and CDR2 FQNEAQ. The CDR3 is 18 residues long.

Material for sequencing was CD8+ T cells from PBMCs. The rearrangement uses TRBV7-8 and TRBJ2-3, with 9 bases that match TRBD2. This sequence was found in a human donor in good health. CDR3 coding DNA: TGTGCCAGCAGCTTCCCGGTGGTAGCGGGGGCCAGCACAGATACGCAGTATTTT. Translating gives CASSFPVVAGASTDTQYF.